The 14 T cell receptor beta chains below all came from one sample that was sequenced in a study of OX40 agonist ivuxolimab in advanced cancers. Sequencing was performed with immunoSEQ multiplex PCR; in TCRdb, only in-frame clones are kept and a portion is missing. Here the sample spans 15,000 or so clones, approximately 77% being singletons. Sequenced material: CD4+ or CD8+ T cells sorted from blood, taken in a trial of the OX40 agonist ivuxolimab. The receptors originated from an adult with an advanced solid tumor such as melanoma, head and neck, liver or kidney cancer.

The chain couples TRBV19 to TRBJ2-1; D gene ambiguous. Germline CDR1 and CDR2: LNHDA and SQIVND (reference sequence). The CDR3 is 11 amino acids. The V end lost 2 bases, the J end lost 6 bases, and 2 bases lay between the germline ends. In nucleotides, the CDR3 is TGTGCCAGTAGTATAAGCAATGAGCAGTTCTTC. Translating it yields CASSISNEQFF.

The chain combines TRBV27 with TRBJ2-2, with D maybe TRBD1 (5 bases). This CDR3 is built from 14 residues. Trimming left V 6 bases short and J 7 bases short, with 15 bases between. Germline CDR1 is MNHEY and CDR2 is SMNVEV (reference sequence). The CDR3 DNA reads as TGTGCCAGCAGCCTAGGGGCAGGGCACGGGGAGCTGTTTTTT. This sequence encodes CASSLGAGHGELFF.

The V and J genes are TRBV4-3 and TRBJ1-1; 7 bases match TRBD1. In germline, CDR1 is LGHNA, CDR2 YSLEER. This CDR3 has 15 amino acids. The ends lost 0 bases at V and 4 bases at J; junction bases unmatched: 5. The CDR3 region is CASSQEQGRITEAFF. CDR3 nucleotides: TGCGCCAGCAGCCAAGAACAGGGGAGAATCACTGAAGCTTTCTTT.

The chain carries TRBV4-3 and TRBJ2-7; possible D gene TRBD1, 5 bases. V was trimmed by 0 bases and J by 2 bases, leaving 11 bases between them. The CDR3 loop spans 15 amino acids. Germline V lookup: CDR1 LGHNA, CDR2 YSLEER. CDR3 loop: CASSQDLSTAYEQYF. The DNA for the CDR3 is TGCGCCAGCAGCCAAGATCTTTCGACAGCCTACGAGCAGTACTTC.

This clone is a singleton in its sample. The chain couples TRBV27 to TRBJ2-2, with D perhaps assigned TRBD1 or TRBD2 (5 bases each). Germline V CDR1 and CDR2: MNHEY, SMNVEV (reference sequence). Trimming removed 2 bases at V and 6 bases at J, with 7 bases between. There are 13 residues in the CDR3. CDR3 in amino acids: CASSLRGAGELFF. In DNA, the CDR3 is TGTGCCAGCAGTTTAAGAGGGGCCGGGGAGCTGTTTTTT.

Note on this clone: Likely a read error: the CDR3 ends without its conserved phenylalanine or tryptophan. Because the CDR3's place on the DNA is in doubt, the DNA is left out and the CDR3 is given as listed by TCRdb. CDR3 sequence: CASSSRAANHEQHS. The genes are TRBV27 and TRBJ2-7. The length of the CDR3 is 14 amino acids, counting both ends. Germline CDR1 is MNHEY and CDR2 is SMNVEV (reference sequence).

The rearrangement uses TRBV27 and TRBJ2-7; 8 nucleotides match TRBD1. V shed 1 base and J 1 base; nucleotides not matched to a gene: 3. CDR3 size: 15 residues. In germline, CDR1 is MNHEY, CDR2 SMNVEV (reference sequence). The CDR3 nucleotides read TGTGCCAGCAGTTTATGGGGACAGGTATCCTACGAGCAGTACTTC. It encodes CASSLWGQVSYEQYF.

The rearrangement links TRBV7-2 to TRBJ1-5; the D gene is possibly TRBD1 (5 bases). Trimming took off 6 bases at V and 2 bases at J, with 14 bases between the two ends. The CDR3 totals 15 residues. Germline lookup yields CDR1 SGHTA and CDR2 FQGNSA. The CDR3 sequence: CASSLSGGGNQPQHF. As DNA, the CDR3 is TGTGCCAGCAGTCTGTCCGGGGGTGGCAATCAGCCCCAGCATTTT.

The chain links TRBV4-3 to TRBJ1-2, with D perhaps matching TRBD1 (6 bases). Germline-derived CDR1 and CDR2 are LGHNA and YSLEER. V was pared by 1 base and J by 5 bases, with 14 bases between. CDR3 length: 15 residues. The CDR3 protein is CASSQGAGGLYGYTF. The CDR3 DNA is TGCGCCAGCAGCCAAGGCGCGGGGGGCCTTTATGGCTACACCTTC.

V usage is TRBV2 and J usage is TRBJ2-7; TRBD2 agrees at 14 bases. There are 18 residues in the CDR3. In germline, CDR1 is SNHLY, CDR2 FYNNEI. V lost 1 base and J lost 12; bases outside the gene matches: 17. The CDR3 loop reads CASSEELGLGTSGRFRYF. CDR3 nucleotide sequence: TGTGCCAGCAGTGAAGAGTTGGGCCTCGGGACTAGCGGGAGATTTCGGTACTTC.

The genes are TRBV4-3 and TRBJ2-1; the match to TRBD2 covers 10 bases. CDR3 size: 18 residues. V lost 1 base to trimming and J lost 7 bases; unmatched junction nucleotides: 13. Germline V lookup: CDR1 LGHNA, CDR2 YSLEER. The CDR3 region is CASSQGAHSGGFGNEQFF. The CDR3 region has the DNA TGCGCCAGCAGCCAAGGGGCCCATAGCGGGGGGTTCGGAAATGAGCAGTTCTTC.

The chain combines TRBV11-3 with TRBJ2-1, with D possibly matching TRBD1 (6 bases). Trimming stripped 5 bases from V and 5 bases from J, with 13 bases between. CDR3 length equals 14 residues. Germline loops: CDR1 SGHNT, CDR2 YENEEA. CDR3 DNA: TGTGCCAGCAGCGGACGGGGACAAGACAATGAGCAGTTCTTC. It encodes CASSGRGQDNEQFF.

This clone has only a few counts. The chain couples TRBV28 to TRBJ1-1; 7 positions match TRBD1. The ends lost 3 bases at V and 8 bases at J; junction bases unmatched: 6. The CDR3 length is 13 residues. Germline V gene data show CDR1 as MDHEN and CDR2 as SYDVKM. The CDR3 DNA reads as TGTGCCAGCAGTTTCCACCGGGACAGCGAAGCTTTCTTT. It yields the protein CASSFHRDSEAFF.

The V and J genes are TRBV28 and TRBJ2-1, with 9 positions matching TRBD2. Germline V gene data show CDR1 as MDHEN and CDR2 as SYDVKM. V shed 5 bases, J shed 8 bases, and the junction held 10 bases outside the gene matches. The CDR3 length is 15 residues. In nucleotides, the CDR3 is TGTGCCAGCAGTGATCCCTTTAGCGGGAGCGATGAGCAGTTCTTC. Translation gives CASSDPFSGSDEQFF.